Presented here are 24 T cell receptor beta chains from one specimen sequenced in a study of graft-versus-host responses after intestinal transplantation (dated by TCRdb to the early 2020s). The library was produced with the immunoSEQ multiplex PCR assay. Sourced from immuneACCESS, this table was stored by TCRdb with only in-frame sequences that have V and J called. A share of the clones is absent; for the studies checked, an unresolved V gene accounts for under half, and the remainder has no known explanation. Present in this sample are fewer than 90,000 clones, 85% to 95% of which were seen just once. The ten largest clonotypes hold around 0.18% of the sample. Antigens for these TCRs are unknown. In light of the paper, this sample's time point label describes: cells obtained before transplantation from donor or recipient. The material sequenced was unstimulated CD4+ T cells sorted from spleen or lymph node cells, taken before transplant. These receptors were obtained from a human donor who was the organ donor for an intestinal transplant.

This chain joins TRBV30 and TRBJ1-5, with 7 bases matching TRBD1. Per the germline V gene, CDR1 is GTSNPN and CDR2 is SVGIG (reference sequence). With 5 bases clipped from V and 6 bases from J, the junction kept 10 bases outside the gene matches. This CDR3 has 14 residues. DNA for the CDR3: TGTGCCTGGGGGGGACAGACCCCCGGTCAGCCCCAGCATTTT. Translating it yields CAWGGQTPGQPQHF.

The rearrangement joins TRBV4-1 to TRBJ1-2, with D unclear. The V gene's germline CDR1 is MGHRA and CDR2 YSYEKL. The CDR3 length is 14 residues. Trimming shortened V by 0 bases and J by 8 bases, and 13 bases separated the two germline ends. The CDR3 region has the DNA TGCGCCAGCAGCCAAGATTACGGGTTTTACGGCTACACCTTC. Its protein product is CASSQDYGFYGYTF.

As for this clone: This same CDR3 is encoded by further DNA sequences in the sample. The chain joins TRBV6-5 to TRBJ2-5; D gene uncertain. Trimming pared 2 bases from V and 5 bases from J, leaving 3 bases between. The CDR3 has 11 residues. The germline V gene has CDR1 MNHEY and CDR2 SVGAGI. For the CDR3, the DNA is TGTGCCAGCAGTTACGGGGAGACCCAGTACTTC. Translated, it gives CASSYGETQYF.

This sequence joins TRBV11-2 and TRBJ1-6; D gene unclear. Trimming left V 0 bases short and J 10 bases short, with 7 bases between. CDR1 is SGHAT and CDR2 is FQNNGV in the germline V gene. The CDR3 has 13 residues. The CDR3 region is CASSLEMGSPLHF. DNA for the CDR3: TGTGCCAGCAGCTTAGAGATGGGGTCACCCCTCCACTTT.

The chain carries TRBV5-1 and TRBJ2-7; either TRBD1 or TRBD2 may supply D (6 bases each). In germline, CDR1 is SGHRS, CDR2 YFSETQ. Trimming cost V 4 bases and J 7 bases, with 12 bases left between them. This CDR3 region has 12 residues. This chain's CDR3 is CASSIGGQEQYF. The CDR3 bases are TGCGCCAGCAGCATAGGGGGGCAAGAGCAGTACTTC.

The rearrangement uses TRBV5-1 and TRBJ2-1; D not resolved. The length of the CDR3 is 14 residues. Germline V gives CDR1 SGHRS, CDR2 YFSETQ. V lost 0 bases to trimming and J lost 4 bases, with 8 bases between them. The CDR3 coding sequence is TGCGCCAGCAGCTTGGCTGGGCTTTACAATGAGCAGTTCTTC. It is translated as CASSLAGLYNEQFF.

V usage is TRBV19 and J usage is TRBJ1-1; 9 nucleotides line up with TRBD1. There are 17 residues in the CDR3. V dropped 8 bases and J dropped 4; count of bases not matched to a gene: 17. In germline, CDR1 is LNHDA, CDR2 SQIVND (reference sequence). CDR3 nucleotides: TGTGCCAGTTCTCCGGGGACAGGGAGAATCTCAGGCACTGAAGCTTTCTTT. Its translation is CASSPGTGRISGTEAFF.

The rearrangement uses TRBV4-1 and TRBJ1-4, with D possibly matching TRBD1 (5 bases). This CDR3 spans 13 amino acids. Per the germline V gene, CDR1 is MGHRA and CDR2 is YSYEKL. V gave up 2 bases and J gave up 7 bases, with 8 bases separating them. CDR3 DNA: TGCGCCAGCAGCCAACAGGGAGTTGAAAAACTGTTTTTT. Protein: CASSQQGVEKLFF.

The V call is TRBV5-1, the J call TRBJ2-6, with unresolved D. Germline assignment: CDR1 SGHRS and CDR2 YFSETQ. The V end lost 0 bases, the J end lost 0 bases, and 7 bases lay between the germline ends. The length of the CDR3 is 16 residues. The CDR3 DNA follows: TGCGCCAGCAGCTTGGGTTTTAGCTCTGGGGCCAACGTCCTGACTTTC. It encodes CASSLGFSSGANVLTF.

The chain carries TRBV10-3 and TRBJ2-2; 15 bases agree with TRBD2. With V trimmed by 10 bases and J by 5 bases, 14 bases remained unmatched. Germline values: CDR1 ENHRY, CDR2 SYGVKD. The CDR3 sequence is 18 residues long. The CDR3: CATQGLAGGPARTGELFF. The CDR3, as DNA: TGTGCCACCCAAGGACTAGCGGGGGGGCCAGCTCGAACCGGGGAGCTGTTTTTT.

The chain combines TRBV30 with TRBJ2-5; tentative D call: TRBD2 (5 bases). Between the trimmed V and J ends, which lost 0 bases and 1 base, there was a span of 6 bases. Germline V lookup: CDR1 GTSNPN, CDR2 SVGIG (reference sequence). The CDR3 is 13 residues long. CDR3 nucleotides: TGTGCCTGGAGTGTGGGGAGCCAAGAGACCCAGTACTTC. The encoded protein is CAWSVGSQETQYF.

The V gene is TRBV6-5, the J gene TRBJ2-7; 7 bases map to TRBD1. The CDR3 loop spans 13 amino acids. CDR1 MNHEY and CDR2 SVGAGI come from the germline V gene. J lost 2 bases, V lost 6 bases, and 4 bases had no gene match. CDR3 sequence (DNA): TGTGCCAGCAGCCCGACAGGGACCTACGAGCAGTACTTC. Translated, it gives CASSPTGTYEQYF.

This chain connects TRBV5-1 to TRBJ1-4, with D possibly TRBD1 on 6 matching bases. Between the trimmed V and J ends, which lost 5 bases and 3 bases, there was a span of 14 bases. Looked up from germline, CDR1 is SGHRS and CDR2 is YFSETQ. This CDR3 spans 15 amino acids. DNA of the CDR3: TGCGCCAGCAGGGGTGGGGGCCTGCCTAATGAAAAACTGTTTTTT. Protein product: CASRGGGLPNEKLFF.

This sequence joins TRBV25-1 and TRBJ2-2; perhaps TRBD1 as D (6 bases). The V gene's germline CDR1 is MGHDK and CDR2 SYGVNS. CDR3 length: 16 residues. Deletions cut 3 bases from V and 6 bases from J, with 17 bases between. Written as DNA, the CDR3 is TGTGCCAGCAGTGACACCTTTCGGGGACAATCCGGGGAGCTGTTTTTT. Translating gives CASSDTFRGQSGELFF.

This chain joins TRBV15 and TRBJ1-2; no firm D call. With 0 bases removed from V and 3 bases from J, the gap between germline ends came to 11 bases. The CDR3 length is 15 residues. Germline loops: CDR1 LNHNV, CDR2 YYDKDF (reference sequence). Here the CDR3 DNA reads TGTGCCACCAGCAGAGATGTACGGGATTACTATGGCTACACCTTC. Residues: CATSRDVRDYYGYTF.

The chain is built from TRBV5-1 and TRBJ1-2, with TRBD1 matching over 8 bases. The CDR3 runs 14 residues. The J segment lost 3 bases and the V segment lost 3 bases, leaving 4 bases of the junction unmatched. The germline V gene encodes CDR1 SGHRS and CDR2 YFSETQ. DNA for the CDR3: TGCGCCAGCAGCTCCGGACAGGGCTACTATGGCTACACCTTC. Translating it yields CASSSGQGYYGYTF.

V is TRBV7-2 and J is TRBJ1-6, with 7 bases matching TRBD1. V lost 5 bases to trimming and J lost 6 bases; unmatched junction nucleotides: 4. This CDR3 has 14 residues. The germline gives CDR1 SGHTA, CDR2 FQGNSA. CDR3 DNA sequence: TGTGCCAGCAGCCCAAGACAGGGTAATTCACCCCTCCACTTT. It is translated as CASSPRQGNSPLHF. Using reference TRBV7-2 and TRBJ1-6 for the parts outside the CDR3, the full variable domain is GAGVSQSPSNKVTEKGKDVELRCDPISGHTALYWYRQSLGQGLEFLIYFQGNSAPDKSGLPSDRFSAERTGGSVSTLTIQRTQQEDSAVYLCASSPRQGNSPLHFGNGTRLTVT.

This chain uses TRBV6-4 with TRBJ1-6; TRBD1 aligns across 7 bases. Germline V gene lookup returns CDR1 MRHNA and CDR2 SNTAGT. The J segment lost 10 bases and the V segment lost 4 bases, leaving 7 bases of the junction unmatched. The CDR3 extends over 14 amino acids. The CDR3 coding sequence is TGTGCCAGCAGTGCCAGACAGGGTAGCTCACCCCTCCACTTT. Translated, it gives CASSARQGSSPLHF.

The chain is built from TRBV10-1 and TRBJ2-5, with D perhaps TRBD2 (5 bases). V gave up 2 bases and J gave up 2 bases, with 9 bases separating them. Germline values: CDR1 WNHNN, CDR2 SYGVQD (reference sequence). The CDR3 is 14 residues long. The CDR3 coding sequence is TGCGCCAGCAGTGAGGAGGGCAGACAAGAGACCCAGTACTTC. This sequence encodes CASSEEGRQETQYF.

This chain uses TRBV5-5 with TRBJ1-2; D is unresolved. CDR1 and CDR2 (germline): SGHKS, YYEKEE (reference sequence). V lost 2 bases to trimming and J lost 8 bases, with 13 bases between them. The CDR3 consists of 13 residues. The CDR3 DNA sequence: TGTGCCAGCAGCTTAACCCCTTTTCCAGGCTACACCTTC. It is translated as CASSLTPFPGYTF.

This sequence joins TRBV6-5 and TRBJ1-2; D perhaps matches TRBD1 (5 bases). This CDR3 has 13 residues. CDR1 is MNHEY and CDR2 is SVGAGI in the germline V gene. V dropped 2 bases and J dropped 4 bases, with 8 bases sitting between them. The CDR3 protein is CASSYGAGYGYTF. CDR3 DNA: TGTGCCAGCAGTTACGGGGCCGGCTATGGCTACACCTTC.

This chain uses TRBV15 with TRBJ2-4; 8 bases match TRBD1. The CDR3 has 20 residues. The trim removed 0 bases at V and 0 bases at J, leaving 13 bases unmatched. Germline V gene data show CDR1 as LNHNV and CDR2 as YYDKDF (reference sequence). The CDR3 nucleotides read TGTGCCACCAGCAGAGAGGTTGGGCAGGGGGCCGCTTTAGCCAAAAACATTCAGTACTTC. Amino acids: CATSREVGQGAALAKNIQYF. The entire variable domain, with the rest obtained from reference TRBV15 and TRBJ2-4, is as follows: DAMVIQNPRYQVTQFGKPVTLSCSQTLNHNVMYWYQQKSSQAPKLLFHYYDKDFNNEADTPDNFQSRRPNTSFCFLDIRSPGLGDTAMYLCATSREVGQGAALAKNIQYFGAGTRLSVL.

The chain links TRBV30 to TRBJ1-6; tentative D call: TRBD1 (6 bases). The germline gives CDR1 GTSNPN, CDR2 SVGIG (reference sequence). The ends were cut back, 7 bases at V and 9 bases at J, with 16 bases in the middle. The CDR3 contains 13 residues. In nucleotides, the CDR3 is TGTGCCTCCAAGCTGGGGGCCGGTTCACCCCTCCACTTT. It encodes CASKLGAGSPLHF.

The chain has TRBV2 and TRBJ2-7; the D gene is possibly TRBD1 (6 bases). Trimming stripped 8 bases from V and 5 bases from J, with 13 bases between. The germline gives CDR1 SNHLY, CDR2 FYNNEI. The CDR3 runs 12 residues. The DNA for the CDR3 is TGTGCCAGCCGATGGGACACCCACGAGCAGTACTTC. Translated: CASRWDTHEQYF.